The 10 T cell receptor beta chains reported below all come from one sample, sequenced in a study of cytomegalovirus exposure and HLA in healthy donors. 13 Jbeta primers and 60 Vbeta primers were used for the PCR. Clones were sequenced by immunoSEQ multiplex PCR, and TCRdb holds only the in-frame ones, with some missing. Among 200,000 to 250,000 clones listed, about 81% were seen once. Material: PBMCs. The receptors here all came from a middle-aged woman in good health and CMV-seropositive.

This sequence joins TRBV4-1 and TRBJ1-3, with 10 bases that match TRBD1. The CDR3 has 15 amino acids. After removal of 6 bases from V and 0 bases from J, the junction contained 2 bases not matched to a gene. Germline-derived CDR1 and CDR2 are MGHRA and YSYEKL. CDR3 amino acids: CASRTGGPSGNTIYF. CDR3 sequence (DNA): TGCGCCAGCAGGACAGGGGGCCCCTCTGGAAACACCATATATTTT.

Here the CDR3 reads CASSQGSGEGATNEKLFF. The CDR3 nucleotides are TGCGCCAGCAGCCAGGGCTCAGGGGAGGGTGCAACTAATGAAAAACTGTTTTTT. The chain recombines TRBV4-3 with TRBJ1-4; TRBD1 might be the D (6 bases). The CDR3 runs 18 residues. Trimming took 3 bases from V and 0 from J, leaving 17 bases between them. Germline-derived CDR1 and CDR2 are LGHNA and YSLEER.

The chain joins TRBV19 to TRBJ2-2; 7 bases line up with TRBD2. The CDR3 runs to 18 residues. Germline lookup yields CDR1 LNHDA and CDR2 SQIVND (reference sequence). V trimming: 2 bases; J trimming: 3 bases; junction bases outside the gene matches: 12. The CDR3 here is CASSINGRRGYDTGELFF. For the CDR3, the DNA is TGTGCCAGTAGTATAAACGGGAGGAGGGGATACGACACCGGGGAGCTGTTTTTT.

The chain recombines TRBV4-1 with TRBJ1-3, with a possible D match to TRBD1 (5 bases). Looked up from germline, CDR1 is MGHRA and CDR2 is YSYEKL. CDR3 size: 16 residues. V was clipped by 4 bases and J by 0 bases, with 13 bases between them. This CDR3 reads CASSPSRVVSGNTIYF. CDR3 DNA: TGCGCCAGCAGCCCGAGCAGGGTAGTCTCTGGAAACACCATATATTTT.

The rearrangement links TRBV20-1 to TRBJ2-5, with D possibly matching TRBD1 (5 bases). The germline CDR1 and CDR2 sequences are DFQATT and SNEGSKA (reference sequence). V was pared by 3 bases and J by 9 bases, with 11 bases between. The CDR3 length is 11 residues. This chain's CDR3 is CSASNRLAQYF. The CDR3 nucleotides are TGCAGTGCTAGTAACAGGTTGGCCCAGTACTTC.

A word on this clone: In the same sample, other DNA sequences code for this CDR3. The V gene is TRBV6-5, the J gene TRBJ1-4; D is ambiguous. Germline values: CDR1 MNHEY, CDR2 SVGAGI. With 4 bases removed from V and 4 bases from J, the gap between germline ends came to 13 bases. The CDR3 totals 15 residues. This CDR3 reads CASSLRRRNNEKLFF. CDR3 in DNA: TGTGCCAGCAGTTTACGGCGGCGAAATAATGAAAAACTGTTTTTT.

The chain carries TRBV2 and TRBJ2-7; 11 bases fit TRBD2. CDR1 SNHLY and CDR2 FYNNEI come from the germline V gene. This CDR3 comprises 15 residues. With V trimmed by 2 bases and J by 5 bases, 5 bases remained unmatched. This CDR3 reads CASSENIAGGDEQYF. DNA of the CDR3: TGTGCCAGCAGTGAAAACATAGCGGGGGGGGACGAGCAGTACTTC.

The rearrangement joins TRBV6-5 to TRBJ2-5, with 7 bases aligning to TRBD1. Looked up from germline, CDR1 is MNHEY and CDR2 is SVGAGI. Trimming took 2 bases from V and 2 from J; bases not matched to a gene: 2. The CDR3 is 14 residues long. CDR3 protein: CASSYQGVQETQYF. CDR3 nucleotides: TGTGCCAGCAGTTACCAGGGGGTTCAAGAGACCCAGTACTTC.

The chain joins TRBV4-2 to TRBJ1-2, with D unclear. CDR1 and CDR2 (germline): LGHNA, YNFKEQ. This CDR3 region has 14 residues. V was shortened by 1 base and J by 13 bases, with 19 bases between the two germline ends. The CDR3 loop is CASSQGNEFLEGTF. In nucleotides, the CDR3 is TGTGCCAGCAGCCAAGGGAATGAATTCCTTGAGGGCACCTTC.

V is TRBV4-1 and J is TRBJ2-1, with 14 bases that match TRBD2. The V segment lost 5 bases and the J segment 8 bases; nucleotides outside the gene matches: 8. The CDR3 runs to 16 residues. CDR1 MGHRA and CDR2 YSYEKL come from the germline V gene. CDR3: CASSSGTSGGEDEQFF. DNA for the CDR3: TGCGCCAGCAGCTCAGGGACTAGCGGGGGTGAAGATGAGCAGTTCTTC.